The 9 T cell receptor beta chains given below trace back to one sample, sequenced in a study of T cell responses to AZD1222 COVID-19 vaccine (dated by TCRdb to 2020 to 2023). The receptor library was made with the immunoSEQ multiplex PCR assay. As stored in TCRdb, this immuneACCESS dataset retains in-frame rearrangements with V and J assigned. A fraction of the clones does not appear; measured against another copy, unresolved V genes explain less than half of the discrepancy, and the remainder lacks a known reason. For this sample the table gives 150,000 to 200,000 clones, of which around 92% were detected only once. 7.5% to 9.5% of the sample is in the top ten clones. In the paper's terms, the time point label means: baseline before first vaccination. The material was peripheral blood, obtained on day 0 of AZD1222 vaccination. These receptor sequences come from an adult in good health.

This chain uses TRBV10-2 with TRBJ1-5, with 11 bases fitting TRBD1. This CDR3 has 17 residues. With 5 bases clipped from V and 3 bases from J, the junction kept 9 bases outside the gene matches. CDR1 and CDR2 from the germline V gene are WSHSY and SAAADI. The CDR3 spells CASSQSGTGGFNQPQHF. Written as DNA, the CDR3 is TGCGCCAGCAGTCAATCCGGGACAGGGGGTTTCAATCAGCCCCAGCATTTT.

V is TRBV4-2 and J is TRBJ1-2; TRBD1 is a possible D gene (6 bases). Germline V gene sequence: CDR1 LGHNA, CDR2 YNFKEQ. CDR3 length: 15 amino acids. V dropped 1 base and J dropped 7 bases, with 16 bases sitting between them. The CDR3 reads CASSQVGQGLRGYTF. CDR3 DNA: TGTGCCAGCAGCCAAGTTGGTCAGGGGTTGCGTGGCTACACCTTC.

The V gene is TRBV4-1, the J gene TRBJ2-7; 10 positions agree with TRBD2. The CDR3 runs 15 residues. Per the germline V gene, CDR1 is MGHRA and CDR2 is YSYEKL. The V and J ends lost 0 bases and 4 bases, in that order; junction bases with no gene match: 3. The CDR3: CASSQEAGGLYEQYF. The DNA of the CDR3 is TGCGCCAGCAGCCAAGAAGCGGGAGGGCTGTACGAGCAGTACTTC.

The chain links TRBV9 to TRBJ2-1; 7 bases match TRBD1. Germline trimming cut 0 bases from V and 2 bases from J; bases unmatched to any gene: 11. The germline V gene has CDR1 SGDLS and CDR2 YYNGEE. The length of the CDR3 is 18 residues. CDR3 in amino acids: CASSVGAPRQGPYNEQFF. CDR3 in DNA: TGTGCCAGCAGCGTAGGGGCCCCCCGACAGGGACCCTACAATGAGCAGTTCTTC.

This sequence joins TRBV24-1 and TRBJ2-1; the D is unclear. The length of the CDR3 is 14 residues. Trimming cost V 5 bases and J 0 bases, with 7 bases left between them. Germline assignment: CDR1 KGHDR and CDR2 SFDVKD. CDR3 coding DNA: TGTGCCACCAGTGGCCCGAGCTCCTACAATGAGCAGTTCTTC. Translating it yields CATSGPSSYNEQFF.

This sequence joins TRBV6-5 and TRBJ1-2; 7 bases line up with TRBD1. CDR1 is MNHEY, CDR2 SVGAGI, per germline. The CDR3 is made up of 14 amino acids. The ends lost 8 bases at V and 2 bases at J; junction bases unmatched: 8. The chain's CDR3 is CASSLAGGNYGYTF. CDR3 coding DNA: TGTGCCAGCTCCCTGGCAGGGGGAAACTATGGCTACACCTTC.

The genes are TRBV9 and TRBJ2-4; D may be TRBD2 (6 bases). The CDR3 loop spans 12 amino acids. The V end was cut by 1 base, the J end by 12 bases, with 11 bases between. Germline CDR1 is SGDLS and CDR2 is YYNGEE. The DNA for the CDR3 is TGTGCCAGCAGCGTACATGGGGGGTCTCAGTACTTC. As protein: CASSVHGGSQYF.

V gene TRBV28 combines with J gene TRBJ2-1; the D gene is possibly TRBD1 (5 bases). V gave up 5 bases and J gave up 6 bases, with 17 bases separating them. Germline V gives CDR1 MDHEN, CDR2 SYDVKM. This CDR3 region has 15 residues. In nucleotides, the CDR3 is TGTGCCAGCAGTCAAGGGGTCCCGGCGGTCAATGAGCAGTTCTTC. Protein sequence: CASSQGVPAVNEQFF.

CDR3 sequence reads: CASSLGSTRRETQYF. As DNA, the CDR3 is TGTGCCAGCAGCCTTGGAAGTACTCGGAGAGAGACCCAGTACTTC. This chain connects TRBV27 to TRBJ2-5, with unresolved D. The CDR3 extends over 15 amino acids. Germline lookup yields CDR1 MNHEY and CDR2 SMNVEV (reference sequence). V was pared by 6 bases and J by 4 bases, with 18 bases between.